The TCR beta chain under discussion was sequenced for a study of blood T cell repertoires in COVID-19. Study background: Both acute and convalescent COVID-19 samples were obtained from the United States, Italy and Spain. PBMCs, B-cell-depleted T cells, or T cells were the source of the cDNA or gDNA that made up the material.

Authors' data handling: Amplification of reference gene primers provided the estimated nucleated cell counts. Sequencing used immunoSEQ multiplex PCR; TCRdb keeps in-frame clones, though not all of them. V and J calls and clone size are copied from that table; D and trimming were computed from the DNA. The repertoire consists of 190,000 or so clones, with roughly 84% occurring once and the leading ten covering about 9.1%. Germline V lookup: CDR1 MGHRA, CDR2 YSYEKL. V lost 1 base and J 6 bases, leaving 18 bases between the germline ends. CDR3 length: 16 amino acids. The sequence was obtained from an elderly woman with acute or convalescent COVID-19. J is TRBJ1-1 and V is TRBV4-1; the D gene is possibly TRBD1 (6 bases). The source material was peripheral blood. The CDR3 bases are TGCGCCAGCAGCCAAGGCATGGGACACATAAAGGCTGAAGCTTTCTTT. Encoded protein: CASSQGMGHIKAEAFF.